This note documents a single T cell receptor (beta chain) sequence. Its antigen remains unknown. The germline V gene has CDR1 GTSNPN and CDR2 SVGIG (reference sequence). V gave up 4 bases and J gave up 4 bases, with 16 bases separating them. The CDR3 is 14 amino acids. The donors comprised healthy bone marrow donors. The data originate from a study of cytomegalovirus exposure and HLA in healthy donors. Study observations and caveats: With high specificity and sensitivity, the classifier reportedly diagnosed cytomegalovirus status. TRBV6-2, TRBV6-3 and some other V segments were excluded as indistinguishable. About 87% or about 30% of the time was how often most TCR beta V segments were productive, according to an earlier analysis.

The PCR ran on 60 Vbeta and 13 Jbeta primers. Here immunoSEQ multiplex PCR was the method, and the copy in TCRdb shows in-frame clones only, minus some. The sample contains over 65,000 clones, about 79% of which appear only once. This TCR derives from a woman aged 40 to 50 in good health and CMV-seronegative. This chain links TRBV30 with TRBJ1-1; a possible D gene is TRBD1 (6 bases). Sequencing was performed on PBMCs. The DNA for the CDR3 is TGTGCCTGGACAGTAGGGGGGGGATCCACTGAAGCTTTCTTT. Amino acids: CAWTVGGGSTEAFF.